Each of the 32 T cell receptor beta chains below was sequenced from the same sample in a study of T-cell memory formation after mild COVID-19. TCRdb used MiXCR to reprocess the 5' RACE reads, holding one entry per CDR3 protein. Of under 450,000 distinct CDR3 sequences listed, about a quarter were seen once; the top ten hold around 12%. What was sequenced was PBMCs or a T cell subset sorted from them (not recorded which). These TCRs come from an adult woman who had mild COVID-19 (a few samples of this study predate the infection). Cell type and time point are not known.

The V and J genes are TRBV5-1 and TRBJ1-5; 12 nucleotides align to TRBD1. The CDR3 spans 17 residues. In germline, CDR1 is SGHRS, CDR2 YFSETQ. The J segment lost 6 bases and the V segment lost 4 bases, leaving 11 bases of the junction unmatched. CDR3 protein: CASSDGTGGPMGQPQHF. The CDR3 bases are TGCGCCAGCAGCGACGGGACAGGGGGCCCGATGGGTCAGCCCCAGCATTTT.

The chain carries TRBV5-1 and TRBJ2-7, with D perhaps TRBD2 (6 bases). This CDR3 is 15 amino acids long. V gave up 4 bases and J gave up 1 base, with 15 bases separating them. Germline V gene sequence: CDR1 SGHRS, CDR2 YFSETQ. As DNA, the CDR3 is TGCGCCAGCAGCCCCCAAGGGAGGCCTTCCTACGAGCAGTACTTC. It encodes CASSPQGRPSYEQYF. The whole variable domain, filled in from reference TRBV5-1 and TRBJ2-7, reads KAGVTQTPRYLIKTRGQQVTLSCSPISGHRSVSWYQQTPGQGLQFLFEYFSETQRNKGNFPGRFSGRQFSNSRSEMNVSTLELGDSALYLCASSPQGRPSYEQYFGPGTRLTVT.

This clonotype has just one count. The V and J genes are TRBV7-9 and TRBJ1-2, with unresolved D. The CDR3 has 13 residues. Germline V gene sequence: CDR1 SEHNR, CDR2 FQNEAQ (reference sequence). V lost 6 bases, J lost 1 base, and 9 bases lay in between. CDR3 protein: CASSFQDNYGYTF. The CDR3 nucleotides read TGTGCCAGCAGTTTTCAGGATAACTATGGCTACACCTTC. Filled out from reference TRBV7-9 and TRBJ1-2, the complete variable domain reads DTGVSQNPRHKITKRGQNVTFRCDPISEHNRLYWYRQTLGQGPEFLTYFQNEAQLEKSRLLSDRFSAERPKGSFSTLEIQRTEQGDSAMYLCASSFQDNYGYTFGSGTRLTVV.

CDR3 sequence: CASSLITGGSSYEQYF. The CDR3 DNA follows: TGTGCCAGCAGTCTAATCACAGGGGGCAGCTCCTACGAGCAGTACTTC. The rearrangement uses TRBV27 and TRBJ2-7; 9 bases are shared with TRBD1. CDR1 MNHEY and CDR2 SMNVEV come from the germline V gene (reference sequence). CDR3 length: 16 amino acids. After removal of 5 bases from V and 0 bases from J, the junction contained 8 bases not matched to a gene.

This clonotype came up a few times. The chain's CDR3 is CSAREGRQGADTQYF. DNA of the CDR3: TGCAGTGCTAGAGAGGGAAGACAGGGGGCCGATACGCAGTATTTT. This rearrangement joins TRBV20-1 to TRBJ2-3; TRBD1 aligns across 10 bases. With V trimmed by 0 bases and J by 6 bases, 6 bases remained unmatched. The germline CDR1 and CDR2 sequences are DFQATT and SNEGSKA (reference sequence). This CDR3 has 15 amino acids.

This clonotype was detected ten times or more. The chain couples TRBV20-1 to TRBJ2-1; 12 bases are shared with TRBD2. The germline V gene has CDR1 DFQATT and CDR2 SNEGSKA (reference sequence). The CDR3 loop spans 15 amino acids. V shed 3 bases, J shed 8 bases, and the junction held 8 bases outside the gene matches. CDR3 sequence reads: CSASAPGLAGHEQFF. Here the CDR3 DNA reads TGCAGTGCTAGTGCACCGGGACTAGCGGGCCATGAGCAGTTCTTC.

In this sample, this clonotype turned up a few times. The rearrangement uses TRBV20-1 and TRBJ2-7; TRBD1 is a possible D gene (5 bases). The CDR3 totals 12 residues. The V and J ends lost 6 bases and 10 bases respectively, with 19 bases between them. The germline CDR1 and CDR2 sequences are DFQATT and SNEGSKA (reference sequence). The DNA of the CDR3 is TGCAGTGCCACTGCCGCAGGGTTTTTTCAGTACTTC. It specifies CSATAAGFFQYF.

V is TRBV7-2 and J is TRBJ1-5, with D tentatively TRBD1 (6 bases). Germline CDR1 SGHTA, CDR2 FQGNSA. The CDR3 length is 15 residues. The V end lost 5 bases, the J end lost 5 bases, and 16 bases lay between the germline ends. CDR3: CASSTKGGPYQPQHF. Here the CDR3 DNA reads TGTGCCAGCAGCACCAAGGGGGGACCCTATCAGCCCCAGCATTTT.

The V gene is TRBV20-1, the J gene TRBJ2-7; 9 nucleotides line up with TRBD1. CDR1 is DFQATT, CDR2 SNEGSKA, per germline (reference sequence). The CDR3 is made up of 14 amino acids. V was clipped by 5 bases and J by 0 bases; unmatched bases: 5. The CDR3 sequence is CSALLTGGSYEQYF. The CDR3 nucleotides read TGCAGTGCTCTCCTGACAGGGGGCTCCTACGAGCAGTACTTC.

CDR3 sequence reads: CSATAGTGEGTDTQYF. CDR3 in DNA: TGCAGTGCTACCGCGGGGACAGGGGAGGGCACAGATACGCAGTATTTT. The J gene is TRBJ2-3, the V gene TRBV20-1; 10 nucleotides line up with TRBD1. V shed 4 bases, J shed 1 base, and the junction held 8 bases outside the gene matches. CDR1 is DFQATT and CDR2 is SNEGSKA in the germline V gene (reference sequence). The length of the CDR3 is 16 residues.

The chain employs TRBV5-1 and TRBJ2-7, with TRBD1 matching over 9 bases. Germline loops: CDR1 SGHRS, CDR2 YFSETQ. There are 15 residues in the CDR3. Unmatched junction bases numbered 6, after V lost 2 bases and J lost 3 bases. CDR3 coding DNA: TGCGCCAGCAGCTTTACCGGGACAGGGCTCTACGAGCAGTACTTC. It codes for CASSFTGTGLYEQYF.

This clonotype has only a few counts. The V call is TRBV4-2, the J call TRBJ2-1; D gene ambiguous. The V end was cut by 0 bases, the J end by 0 bases, with 6 bases between. Germline CDR1 and CDR2: LGHNA and YNFKEQ. There are 15 residues in the CDR3. The CDR3 loop is CASSQDWSSYNEQFF. The CDR3 DNA follows: TGTGCCAGCAGCCAAGATTGGAGCTCCTACAATGAGCAGTTCTTC.

The V gene is TRBV7-9, the J gene TRBJ1-2, with 7 bases matching TRBD1. The trim removed 5 bases at V and 8 bases at J, leaving 8 bases unmatched. Germline V gene data show CDR1 as SEHNR and CDR2 as FQNEAQ (reference sequence). This CDR3 contains 13 residues. The CDR3 DNA is TGTGCCAGCAGCCTTACAGGGGTCGAGGGCTACACCTTC. This gives the protein CASSLTGVEGYTF.

This clonotype was detected only a few times. This CDR3 is CASSASSRYNEQFF. CDR3 nucleotides: TGTGCCAGCTCCGCGAGTTCCCGTTACAATGAGCAGTTCTTC. The rearrangement uses TRBV11-2 and TRBJ2-1; D uncertain. This CDR3 comprises 14 residues. Germline CDR1 reads SGHAT; CDR2 reads FQNNGV. V shed 8 bases and J shed 4 bases, with 15 bases lying between them.

This clonotype was seen more than once but under ten times. In DNA form, the CDR3 reads TGCGCCAGCAAAAACGCCGGGACAGGGGGAGATTCACCCCTCCACTTT. Translating it yields CASKNAGTGGDSPLHF. This chain joins TRBV5-1 and TRBJ1-6; 11 bases match TRBD1. This CDR3 region has 16 residues. The V segment lost 6 bases and the J segment 8 bases; nucleotides outside the gene matches: 10. Per the germline V gene, CDR1 is SGHRS and CDR2 is YFSETQ.

This chain uses TRBV20-1 with TRBJ2-1; unclear D gene. Per germline, CDR1 DFQATT and CDR2 SNEGSKA (reference sequence). The CDR3 runs to 13 residues. V lost 0 bases, J lost 15 bases, and 18 bases lay in between. The CDR3 reads CSARERSLEARFF. CDR3 DNA sequence: TGCAGTGCTAGAGAGCGTAGCCTCGAAGCTCGGTTCTTC.

This clonotype has more than one count but fewer than ten. The V and J genes are TRBV19 and TRBJ2-1; D possibly matches TRBD1 or TRBD2 (6 bases each). V gave up 3 bases and J gave up 4 bases, with 10 bases separating them. There are 14 residues in the CDR3. CDR1 and CDR2 from the germline V gene are LNHDA and SQIVND (reference sequence). CDR3: CASSIKGGYNEQFF. The CDR3 coding sequence is TGTGCCAGTAGTATTAAAGGGGGGTACAATGAGCAGTTCTTC.

The rearrangement joins TRBV25-1 to TRBJ2-7; D unresolved. Germline CDR1 is MGHDK and CDR2 is SYGVNS. V lost 4 bases and J lost 1, with 11 bases in between. The length of the CDR3 is 14 residues. In DNA form, the CDR3 reads TGTGCCAGCAGTGCTACAGTTGCTTCCTACGAGCAGTACTTC. Amino acids: CASSATVASYEQYF.

This chain connects TRBV7-2 to TRBJ2-7; no reliable D call. This CDR3 is built from 14 residues. Germline lookup yields CDR1 SGHTA and CDR2 FQGNSA. The ends were cut back, 6 bases at V and 1 base at J, with 13 bases in the middle. CDR3 nucleotide sequence: TGTGCCAGCAGAGAAAGGACCGGATCCTACGAGCAGTACTTC. The encoded protein is CASRERTGSYEQYF.

The sample holds a few counts of this clonotype. The chain recombines TRBV3-1 with TRBJ2-3; 8 nucleotides agree with TRBD2. The length of the CDR3 is 15 residues. CDR1 is LGHDT and CDR2 is YNNKEL in the germline V gene (reference sequence). J gave up 4 bases and V 1 base, and 4 bases lay outside the gene matches. The CDR3 DNA reads as TGTGCCAGCAGCCAAGTGGGACTAGGCCCAGATACGCAGTATTTT. It yields the protein CASSQVGLGPDTQYF.

This clonotype has a handful of counts. The rearrangement uses TRBV6-1 and TRBJ2-3; 7 bases agree with TRBD2. This CDR3 spans 18 amino acids. The ends lost 2 bases at V and 0 bases at J; junction bases unmatched: 11. The germline V gene has CDR1 MNHNS and CDR2 SASEGT. The CDR3 protein is CASSEWGRGSGSTDTQYF. CDR3 bases: TGTGCCAGCAGTGAATGGGGTCGGGGTAGCGGGAGCACAGATACGCAGTATTTT.

In this sample, this clonotype turned up a few times. The chain carries TRBV12-3 or TRBV12-4 and TRBJ2-1; 11 nucleotides match TRBD2. There are 20 residues in the CDR3. The junction had 20 bases not matched to a gene; V was cut back by 4 bases and J by 6 bases. CDR3 sequence (DNA): TGTGCCAGCAGTTCAATTAGTCGGGGGATCATAGCGGGAGGGCCCAATGAGCAGTTCTTC. The encoded protein is CASSSISRGIIAGGPNEQFF.

The chain joins TRBV7-9 to TRBJ1-2, with TRBD1 identical over 9 bases. V gave up 5 bases and J gave up 6 bases; unmatched junction bases: 16. The CDR3 contains 17 residues. Germline CDR1 reads SEHNR; CDR2 reads FQNEAQ (reference sequence). The chain's CDR3 is CASSPPGQGGVENGYTF. The CDR3 DNA reads TGTGCCAGCAGCCCACCGGGACAGGGAGGGGTTGAGAATGGCTACACCTTC.

This clonotype has more than one count but fewer than ten. This sequence joins TRBV18 and TRBJ2-7, with D perhaps TRBD1 or TRBD2 (7 bases each). Trimming removed 6 bases at V and 4 bases at J, with 19 bases between. There are 15 residues in the CDR3. CDR1 and CDR2 from the germline V gene are KGHSH and LQKENI. This chain's CDR3 is CASSRTAGQQYEQYF. Written as DNA, the CDR3 is TGTGCCAGCTCGCGAACAGCGGGACAGCAATACGAGCAGTACTTC. Full variable domain (rest looked up from reference TRBV18 and TRBJ2-7): NAGVMQNPRHLVRRRGQEARLRCSPMKGHSHVYWYRQLPEEGLKFMVYLQKENIIDESGMPKERFSAEFPKEGPSILRIQQVVRGDSAAYFCASSRTAGQQYEQYFGPGTRLTVT.

CDR3 sequence (DNA): TGTGCCACCAGCAGAGATGGGGACAATTACAATGAGCAGTTCTTC. Residues: CATSRDGDNYNEQFF. The chain recombines TRBV15 with TRBJ2-1; the D gene is possibly TRBD1 (6 bases). The CDR3 consists of 15 residues. Between the trimmed V and J ends, which lost 0 bases and 4 bases, there was a span of 10 bases. Germline CDR1 reads LNHNV; CDR2 reads YYDKDF (reference sequence).

This clonotype was detected many times. The V and J genes are TRBV4-2 and TRBJ1-1; tentatively, D is TRBD1 (6 bases). Trimming cost V 1 base and J 5 bases, with 17 bases left between them. Looked up from germline, CDR1 is LGHNA and CDR2 is YNFKEQ. This CDR3 region has 16 residues. The CDR3 reads CASSQAYAGVGTEAFF. CDR3 DNA sequence: TGTGCCAGCAGCCAAGCCTATGCAGGGGTGGGAACTGAAGCTTTCTTT.

This clonotype turned up a few times. The chain has TRBV7-2 and TRBJ2-1; either TRBD1 or TRBD2 may fit D (7 bases each). The CDR3 spans 16 residues. CDR1 is SGHTA, CDR2 FQGNSA, per germline. Between the trimmed V and J ends, which lost 5 bases and 4 bases, there was a span of 18 bases. This CDR3 is CASSRQGGAGYNEQFF. The CDR3 coding sequence is TGTGCCAGCAGCCGTCAGGGGGGGGCGGGGTACAATGAGCAGTTCTTC.

In its sample, this clonotype was seen a few times. The chain joins TRBV6-5 to TRBJ2-5, with D maybe TRBD1 (5 bases). V was clipped by 6 bases and J by 4 bases, with 6 bases between them. Germline V gives CDR1 MNHEY, CDR2 SVGAGI. The CDR3 contains 11 residues. The CDR3 loop reads CASRQGETQYF. The DNA for the CDR3 is TGTGCCAGCAGGCAGGGAGAGACCCAGTACTTC.

This CDR3 is CASSQELRQGDGYTF. CDR3 nucleotides: TGTGCCAGCAGCCAAGAGCTGAGACAGGGAGATGGCTACACCTTC. The V gene is TRBV4-2, the J gene TRBJ1-2; 7 positions match TRBD1. Germline V lookup: CDR1 LGHNA, CDR2 YNFKEQ. The junction had 7 bases not matched to a gene; V was cut back by 0 bases and J by 6 bases. CDR3 size: 15 residues.

This clonotype was observed a single time. V is TRBV5-1 and J is TRBJ1-4; D is ambiguous. CDR1 and CDR2 (germline): SGHRS, YFSETQ. The CDR3 runs to 15 residues. V was cut by 0 bases and J by 4 bases, with 10 bases left in between. The CDR3 loop is CASSLVGSGNEKLFF. The CDR3, as DNA: TGCGCCAGCAGCTTGGTCGGGTCGGGTAATGAAAAACTGTTTTTT.

As DNA, the CDR3 is TGCGCCAGCAGCTTGGGGGATCTACCGGGCCAGTACTTC. Encoded protein: CASSLGDLPGQYF. The rearrangement joins TRBV5-1 to TRBJ2-5; D remains unclear. Per germline, CDR1 SGHRS and CDR2 YFSETQ. With 0 bases removed from V and 10 bases from J, the gap between germline ends came to 13 bases. CDR3 length equals 13 residues.

This clonotype was counted a few times. This chain connects TRBV12-3 or TRBV12-4 to TRBJ1-1, with no clear D. V was pared by 7 bases and J by 2 bases, with 5 bases between. The CDR3 is 11 residues long. In nucleotides, the CDR3 is TGTGCCAGCAACTTTAACACTGAAGCTTTCTTT. It encodes CASNFNTEAFF.